The 2 T cell receptor beta chains given below trace back to one sample, sequenced in a study of cytomegalovirus exposure and HLA in healthy donors. Here immunoSEQ multiplex PCR was the method, and the copy in TCRdb shows in-frame clones only, minus some. The table includes about 360,000 clones, 80% to 90% detected once. Sequencing input: PBMCs. The receptors shown here come from a woman under 30 in good health and CMV-seronegative.

This chain links TRBV6-6 with TRBJ2-2; 13 bases agree with TRBD2. Germline values: CDR1 MNHNY, CDR2 SVGAGI (reference sequence). Trimming took 5 bases from V and 4 from J; bases not matched to a gene: 4. This CDR3 has 16 residues. The CDR3 nucleotides are TGTGCCAGCAGTAAACTAGCGGGAGGGCCCACCGGGGAGCTGTTTTTT. Its protein product is CASSKLAGGPTGELFF.

This clone was seen once. V gene TRBV19 combines with J gene TRBJ1-2; D not certain. CDR3 length: 14 residues. The germline CDR1 and CDR2 sequences are LNHDA and SQIVND (reference sequence). The V end was cut by 7 bases, the J end by 0 bases, with 12 bases between. The CDR3 here is CASTLYTANYGYTF. The DNA for the CDR3 is TGTGCCAGTACCCTCTACACAGCTAACTATGGCTACACCTTC.